One sample yielded the 25 T cell receptor beta chains listed below, sequenced in a study of T cell repertoires in cytomegalovirus infection. One entry per CDR3 protein, called by TCRdb with MiXCR from the reads. Of under 850,000 distinct CDR3 sequences in the sample, roughly 33% were seen once. Their antigens are not known. The sequenced sample was cultured PBMCs, obtained from culture after CMV antigen stimulation. The receptor set was obtained from a human donor in good health (CMV status not recorded). Some clones in this sample may be carry-over from other donors' samples.

Only a few counts were recorded for this clonotype. CDR3 region: CASSYWRAQETQYF. The CDR3 DNA follows: TGTGCCAGCAGTTACTGGCGGGCCCAAGAGACCCAGTACTTC. The V and J genes are TRBV6-6 and TRBJ2-5; D is perhaps TRBD2 (5 bases). V was clipped by 1 base and J by 1 base, with 7 bases between them. CDR3 length: 14 amino acids. The V gene's germline CDR1 is MNHNY and CDR2 SVGAGI (reference sequence).

The J gene is TRBJ1-3, the V gene TRBV6-8; D gene ambiguous. The CDR3 runs to 16 residues. Looked up from germline, CDR1 is MNHGY and CDR2 is SAAAGT. Trimming left V 4 bases short and J 0 bases short, with 13 bases between. As DNA, the CDR3 is TGTGCCAGCAGTTCCATCATAGGGTCCTCTGGAAACACCATATATTTT. Translating gives CASSSIIGSSGNTIYF.

This clonotype came up a few times. The CDR3 region has the DNA TGTGCCAGCAGCTACGTACGGGATACTGAAGCTTTCTTT. Translated, it gives CASSYVRDTEAFF. V is TRBV11-2 and J is TRBJ1-1; D gene ambiguous. Trimming took 4 bases from V and 5 from J, leaving 11 bases between them. The CDR3 contains 13 residues. Germline V gene data show CDR1 as SGHAT and CDR2 as FQNNGV. The full variable domain, its missing parts supplied by reference TRBV11-2 and TRBJ1-1, is EAGVAQSPRYKIIEKRQSVAFWCNPISGHATLYWYQQILGQGPKLLIQFQNNGVVDDSQLPKDRFSAERLKGVDSTLKIQPAKLEDSAVYLCASSYVRDTEAFFGQGTRLTVV.

The V and J genes are TRBV4-3 and TRBJ2-1, with 8 bases that match TRBD2. CDR1 is LGHNA, CDR2 YSLEER, per germline. Unmatched junction bases numbered 14, after V lost 0 bases and J lost 4 bases. The CDR3 is made up of 19 amino acids. Here the CDR3 reads CASSQDFREGLGGYNEQFF. The CDR3 bases are TGCGCCAGCAGCCAAGATTTCCGGGAGGGCCTAGGGGGATACAATGAGCAGTTCTTC.

This clonotype was counted only a few times. The chain is built from TRBV6-2 or TRBV6-3 and TRBJ1-5; no reliable D call. From germline, CDR1 is MNHEY and CDR2 SVGEGT. Trimming shortened V by 2 bases and J by 10 bases, and 12 bases separated the two germline ends. The CDR3 sequence is 13 residues long. CDR3 DNA sequence: TGTGCCAGCAGTTACGAGCTCGGGAGACCCCAGCATTTT. Translation: CASSYELGRPQHF.

The chain employs TRBV19 and TRBJ2-1, with TRBD2 matching 8 bases. The CDR3 runs 16 residues. The J segment lost 7 bases and the V segment lost 6 bases, leaving 14 bases of the junction unmatched. CDR1 is LNHDA and CDR2 is SQIVND in the germline V gene (reference sequence). The CDR3 protein is CASRNPVERGKNEQFF. CDR3 nucleotides: TGTGCCAGTAGAAACCCAGTCGAGCGGGGGAAGAATGAGCAGTTCTTC.

The CDR3 DNA follows: TGTGCCAGCAGGTACCGGGGGAGAGGCGAGCAGTACTTC. Protein: CASRYRGRGEQYF. The V and J genes are TRBV6-5 and TRBJ2-7; D perhaps matches TRBD2 (6 bases). V lost 6 bases to trimming and J lost 6 bases, with 15 bases between them. This CDR3 region has 13 residues. Germline-derived CDR1 and CDR2 are MNHEY and SVGAGI.

The chain uses TRBV5-4 and TRBJ2-3; D tentatively fits TRBD1 or TRBD2 (5 bases each). The CDR3 consists of 15 residues. Germline V CDR1 and CDR2: SGHNT, YYREEE (reference sequence). Trimming shortened V by 5 bases and J by 1 base, and 14 bases separated the two germline ends. The CDR3: CASSSQEVGTDTQYF. The CDR3 DNA sequence: TGTGCCAGCAGTTCACAGGAGGTCGGCACAGATACGCAGTATTTT.

This clonotype occurred a few times. The genes are TRBV6-6 and TRBJ1-3, with 7 positions matching TRBD1. This CDR3 has 17 amino acids. The V and J ends lost 5 bases and 2 bases, in that order; junction bases with no gene match: 12. The germline V gene has CDR1 MNHNY and CDR2 SVGAGI (reference sequence). The CDR3 here is CASSPTTGPLTGNTIYF. The CDR3 DNA follows: TGTGCCAGCAGTCCAACGACAGGGCCCTTGACTGGAAACACCATATATTTT.

This clonotype was seen at least ten times. The rearrangement uses TRBV7-2 and TRBJ2-3; the match to TRBD2 covers 8 bases. The CDR3 has 15 amino acids. J was trimmed by 10 bases and V by 2 bases; bases with no gene match: 11. Germline V CDR1 and CDR2: SGHTA, FQGNSA. This CDR3 is CASSLKGIGGDAQYF. CDR3 coding DNA: TGTGCCAGCAGCTTAAAGGGTATCGGGGGGGATGCGCAGTATTTT.

The J gene is TRBJ2-2, the V gene TRBV7-2; TRBD1 aligns across 8 bases. Germline CDR1 and CDR2: SGHTA and FQGNSA. This CDR3 is built from 14 residues. The V gene end was trimmed by 8 bases and the J gene end by 4 bases; junction bases not matched to a gene: 6. Here the CDR3 reads CASLRGRITGELFF. CDR3 bases: TGTGCCAGCCTCAGGGGGCGGATCACCGGGGAGCTGTTTTTT.

The chain recombines TRBV19 with TRBJ2-5; 8 nucleotides agree with TRBD1. This CDR3 has 15 residues. Losses at the gene ends were 5 bases for V and 5 bases for J; bases not matched to a gene: 10. Germline CDR1 LNHDA, CDR2 SQIVND (reference sequence). The chain's CDR3 is CASSPGQVRGETQYF. In DNA, the CDR3 is TGTGCCAGTAGTCCGGGACAGGTCCGAGGGGAGACCCAGTACTTC.

The J gene is TRBJ2-5, the V gene TRBV6-1; 7 nucleotides line up with TRBD1. This CDR3 contains 13 residues. Germline CDR1 and CDR2: MNHNS and SASEGT. Germline trimming cut 2 bases from V and 8 bases from J; bases unmatched to any gene: 5. CDR3 sequence (DNA): TGTGCCAGCAGTGAATCAGGGGGAGTCACCCAGTACTTC. It is translated as CASSESGGVTQYF.

The V gene is TRBV27, the J gene TRBJ2-1; D ambiguous. Germline V lookup: CDR1 MNHEY, CDR2 SMNVEV (reference sequence). V was trimmed by 3 bases and J by 4 bases, leaving 19 bases between them. CDR3 length equals 17 residues. The CDR3 DNA reads as TGTGCCAGCAGTTTCCTCCAGTTCCGGTCCTTGTACAATGAGCAGTTCTTC. It encodes CASSFLQFRSLYNEQFF.

Comment on this clonotype: A junction end diverges from the germline sequence, so it may reflect a read error. The chain combines TRBV20-1 with TRBJ2-1; 12 bases map to TRBD2. The CDR3 contains 13 residues. The germline CDR1 and CDR2 sequences are DFQATT and SNEGSKA (reference sequence). CDR3 nucleotide sequence: TGCAGTCCTAGCGGGGGGGCTGACAATGAGCAGTTCTTC. Protein product: CSPSGGADNEQFF.

This clonotype showed up many times. This chain links TRBV7-2 with TRBJ2-3; D might be TRBD2 (6 bases). Germline lookup yields CDR1 SGHTA and CDR2 FQGNSA. The CDR3 runs 14 residues. Deletions cut 5 bases from V and 4 bases from J, with 13 bases between. In DNA form, the CDR3 reads TGTGCCAGCAGCGCCGACTGGGGGGCAGATACGCAGTATTTT. It codes for CASSADWGADTQYF.

This chain joins TRBV6-1 and TRBJ2-2; D uncertain. CDR3 length equals 14 residues. The germline V gene encodes CDR1 MNHNS and CDR2 SASEGT. V dropped 4 bases and J dropped 8 bases, with 14 bases sitting between them. The CDR3 DNA follows: TGTGCCAGCAGTGGGGGAAACTTCTGGGGGGAGCTGTTTTTT. The encoded protein is CASSGGNFWGELFF.

The chain links TRBV4-3 to TRBJ1-4; no firm D call. From germline, CDR1 is LGHNA and CDR2 YSLEER. V was pared by 4 bases and J by 8 bases, with 14 bases between. This CDR3 is built from 14 residues. CDR3 sequence: CASSPSSAGEKLFF. Here the CDR3 DNA reads TGCGCCAGCAGCCCAAGTTCTGCGGGGGAAAAACTGTTTTTT.

The chain recombines TRBV4-1 with TRBJ1-6; 9 bases line up with TRBD1. The CDR3 loop spans 16 amino acids. Germline V gene sequence: CDR1 MGHRA, CDR2 YSYEKL. The junction had 7 bases not matched to a gene; V was cut back by 3 bases and J by 7 bases. The CDR3 reads CASSQPNRGPNSPLHF. As DNA, the CDR3 is TGCGCCAGCAGCCAGCCAAACAGGGGGCCGAATTCACCCCTCCACTTT.

The CDR3 DNA sequence: TGTGCCAGCAGCTTAGTGATCGGGACAAGTCCGTGGGCCTACGAGCAGTACTTC. Translating gives CASSLVIGTSPWAYEQYF. V and J are TRBV11-2 and TRBJ2-7; D may be TRBD1 (6 bases). CDR1 and CDR2 (germline): SGHAT, FQNNGV. Trimming left V 1 base short and J 2 bases short, with 21 bases between. This CDR3 comprises 18 residues.

The chain couples TRBV6-2 or TRBV6-3 to TRBJ2-1; weak D call: TRBD2 (6 bases). Germline loops: CDR1 MNHEY, CDR2 SVGEGT. The length of the CDR3 is 12 residues. CDR3 sequence: CATGVLYNEQFF. In DNA, the CDR3 is TGTGCGACGGGAGTTCTTTACAATGAGCAGTTCTTC.

A few counts support this clonotype. The V and J genes are TRBV7-6 and TRBJ1-3; D is unclear. Trimming took 4 bases from V and 7 from J, leaving 20 bases between them. The CDR3 sequence is 16 residues long. Germline values: CDR1 SGHVS, CDR2 FNYEAQ. CDR3 sequence: CASSSLGSSPGNTIYF. The CDR3 nucleotides are TGTGCCAGCAGCTCCCTAGGTTCGTCGCCGGGGAACACCATATATTTT.

The chain combines TRBV7-6 with TRBJ2-5; D remains unclear. Germline lookup yields CDR1 SGHVS and CDR2 FNYEAQ. The CDR3 covers 15 residues. V lost 4 bases and J lost 5, with 17 bases in between. The CDR3 protein is CASSSSISVGETQYF. CDR3 nucleotides: TGTGCCAGCAGCTCTTCCATATCGGTCGGGGAGACCCAGTACTTC.

The V call is TRBV7-2, the J call TRBJ1-1; D possibly corresponds to TRBD1 (5 bases). This CDR3 region has 16 residues. Germline V gene lookup returns CDR1 SGHTA and CDR2 FQGNSA. The V end was cut by 0 bases, the J end by 1 base, with 12 bases between. Here the CDR3 reads CASSLAGWGGNTEAFF. The CDR3 coding sequence is TGTGCCAGCAGCTTAGCGGGTTGGGGCGGGAACACTGAAGCTTTCTTT. Supplemented by reference TRBV7-2 and TRBJ1-1, the full variable domain reads GAGVSQSPSNKVTEKGKDVELRCDPISGHTALYWYRQSLGQGLEFLIYFQGNSAPDKSGLPSDRFSAERTGGSVSTLTIQRTQQEDSAVYLCASSLAGWGGNTEAFFGQGTRLTVV.

This chain links TRBV19 with TRBJ1-5; weak D call: TRBD1 (5 bases). Deletions cut 7 bases from V and 3 bases from J, with 22 bases between. CDR3 length equals 17 residues. CDR1 and CDR2 from the germline V gene are LNHDA and SQIVND (reference sequence). The CDR3 DNA sequence: TGTGCCAGTACCAATGGGGGTAGCAGGGCGGCCAATCAGCCCCAGCATTTT. This encodes CASTNGGSRAANQPQHF.